This TCR beta chain was captured in a study of post-analysis software for immune sequencing data. Study-level information: The disease courses spanned relapsing-remitting, secondary progressive and progressive-relapsing forms of multiple sclerosis. Study-wide findings and caveats: When patients were compared with controls, 5 or 6 TRBV segments were more frequent, TRBV5-6, TRBV5-1 and TRBV20-1 among them. The normalized Chao1 diversity of multiple sclerosis patients was significantly lower than that of controls. By F measure, strong co-clustering occurred among samples prepared in the same batch.

This CDR3 region has 16 residues. Trimming left V 1 base short and J 5 bases short, with 18 bases between. The germline V gene encodes CDR1 SGHVS and CDR2 FQNEAQ. Points on this clonotype: What it recognizes is unknown.

Every TCR beta cDNA library bore unique molecular identifiers. Between 1 and 10 million T cells gave rise to some 470,000 cDNA molecules. TCRdb re-analysed the PCR reads in MiXCR, keeping a single row per CDR3 protein. The sample gives around 400,000 distinct CDR3 sequences, less than 40% of which show up once; around 8% is in the top ten. Sequenced sample: blood. This chain links TRBV7-8 with TRBJ2-7, with D possibly being TRBD2 (6 bases). This receptor was taken from a girl aged 2-10 years with multiple sclerosis. The CDR3 loop reads CASSLGGVQRIHEQYF. The CDR3, as DNA: TGTGCCAGCAGCTTAGGCGGGGTCCAGCGTATCCACGAGCAGTACTTC.